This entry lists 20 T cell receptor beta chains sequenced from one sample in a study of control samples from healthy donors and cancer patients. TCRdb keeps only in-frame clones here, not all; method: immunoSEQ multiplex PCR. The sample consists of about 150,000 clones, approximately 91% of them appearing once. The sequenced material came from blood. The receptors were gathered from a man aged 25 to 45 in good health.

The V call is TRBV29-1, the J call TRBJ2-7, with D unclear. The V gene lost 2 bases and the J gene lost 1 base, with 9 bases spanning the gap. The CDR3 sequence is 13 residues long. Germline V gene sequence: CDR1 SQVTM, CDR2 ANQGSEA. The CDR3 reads CSVETATSYEQYF. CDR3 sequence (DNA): TGCAGCGTTGAAACGGCCACATCCTACGAGCAGTACTTC.

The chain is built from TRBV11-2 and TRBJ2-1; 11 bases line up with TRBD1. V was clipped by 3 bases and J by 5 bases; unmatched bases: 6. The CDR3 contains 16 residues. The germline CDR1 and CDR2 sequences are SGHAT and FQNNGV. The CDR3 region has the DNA TGTGCCAGCAGCTTTTTTGGGACAGGGGGGAACAATGAGCAGTTCTTC. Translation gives CASSFFGTGGNNEQFF.

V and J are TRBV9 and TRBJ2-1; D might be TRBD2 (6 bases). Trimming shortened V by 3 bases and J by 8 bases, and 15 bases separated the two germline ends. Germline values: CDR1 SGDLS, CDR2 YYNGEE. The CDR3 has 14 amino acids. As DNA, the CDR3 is TGTGCCAGCAGCGACCAGACTAGAGGGCATGAGCAGTTCTTC. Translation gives CASSDQTRGHEQFF. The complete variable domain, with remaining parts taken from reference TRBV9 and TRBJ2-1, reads DSGVTQTPKHLITATGQRVTLRCSPRSGDLSVYWYQQSLDQGLQFLIQYYNGEERAKGNILERFSAQQFPDLHSELNLSSLELGDSALYFCASSDQTRGHEQFFGPGTRLTVL.

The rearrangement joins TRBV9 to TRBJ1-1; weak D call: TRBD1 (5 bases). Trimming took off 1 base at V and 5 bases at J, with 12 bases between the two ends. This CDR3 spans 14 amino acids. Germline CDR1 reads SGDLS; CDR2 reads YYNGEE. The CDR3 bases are TGTGCCAGCAGCGTAACCGGGGGGAGTACTGAAGCTTTCTTT. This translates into CASSVTGGSTEAFF.

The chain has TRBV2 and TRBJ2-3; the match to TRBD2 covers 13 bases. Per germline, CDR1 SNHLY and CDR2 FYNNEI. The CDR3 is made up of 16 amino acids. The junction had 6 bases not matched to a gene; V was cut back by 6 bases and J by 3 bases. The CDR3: CASRPGTSGITDTQYF. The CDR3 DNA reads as TGTGCCAGCAGACCCGGGACTAGCGGGATTACAGATACGCAGTATTTT. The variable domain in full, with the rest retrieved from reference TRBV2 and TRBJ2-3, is EPEVTQTPSHQVTQMGQEVILRCVPISNHLYFYWYRQILGQKVEFLVSFYNNEISEKSEIFDDQFSVERPDGSNFTLKIRSTKLEDSAMYFCASRPGTSGITDTQYFGPGTRLTVL.

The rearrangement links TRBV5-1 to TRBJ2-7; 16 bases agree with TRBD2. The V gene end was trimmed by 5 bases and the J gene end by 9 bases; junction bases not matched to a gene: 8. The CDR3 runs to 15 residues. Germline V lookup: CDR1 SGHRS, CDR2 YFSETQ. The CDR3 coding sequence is TGCGCCAGCAGTTTCGGGACTAGCGGGAGGGCCGGGCAGTACTTC. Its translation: CASSFGTSGRAGQYF.

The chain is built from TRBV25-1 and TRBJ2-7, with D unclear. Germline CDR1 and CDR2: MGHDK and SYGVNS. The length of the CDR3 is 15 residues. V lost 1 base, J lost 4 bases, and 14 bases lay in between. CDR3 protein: CASSESPGQIYEQYF. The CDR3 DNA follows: TGTGCCAGCAGTGAATCTCCAGGTCAGATTTACGAGCAGTACTTC.

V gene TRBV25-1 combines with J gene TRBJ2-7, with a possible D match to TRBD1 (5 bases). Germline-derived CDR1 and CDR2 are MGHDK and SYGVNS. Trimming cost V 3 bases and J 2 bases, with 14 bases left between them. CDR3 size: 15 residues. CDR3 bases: TGTGCCAGCAGTGATGCAGGGCGAAGACCCTACGAGCAGTACTTC. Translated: CASSDAGRRPYEQYF.

The DNA for the CDR3 is TGTGCCAGCAGCGTGGGGACAGGGATACTGGTGAACACTGAAGCTTTCTTT. Its protein is CASSVGTGILVNTEAFF. The chain joins TRBV5-8 to TRBJ1-1, with 9 bases matching TRBD1. The CDR3 totals 17 residues. J was trimmed by 0 bases and V by 4 bases; bases with no gene match: 10. The V gene's germline CDR1 is SGHTS and CDR2 YDEGEE.

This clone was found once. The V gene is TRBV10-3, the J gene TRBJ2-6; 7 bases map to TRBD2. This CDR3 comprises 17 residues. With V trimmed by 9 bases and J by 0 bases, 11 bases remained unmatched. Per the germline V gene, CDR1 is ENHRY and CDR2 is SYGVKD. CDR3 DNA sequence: TGTGCCATTGCCTCCCTAGCGGCTTCCTCTGGGGCCAACGTCCTGACTTTC. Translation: CAIASLAASSGANVLTF.

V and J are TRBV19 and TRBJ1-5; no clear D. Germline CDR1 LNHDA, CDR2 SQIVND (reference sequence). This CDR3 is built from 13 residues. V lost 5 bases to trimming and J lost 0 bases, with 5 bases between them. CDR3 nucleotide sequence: TGTGCCAGTAGTTATCTTAGCAATCAGCCCCAGCATTTT. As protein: CASSYLSNQPQHF.

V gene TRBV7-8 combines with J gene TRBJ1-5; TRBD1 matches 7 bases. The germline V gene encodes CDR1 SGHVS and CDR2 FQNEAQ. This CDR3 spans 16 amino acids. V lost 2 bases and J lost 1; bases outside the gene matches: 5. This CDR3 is CASSLFQGGSNQPQHF. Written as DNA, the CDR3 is TGTGCCAGCAGCTTATTCCAGGGGGGAAGCAATCAGCCCCAGCATTTT.

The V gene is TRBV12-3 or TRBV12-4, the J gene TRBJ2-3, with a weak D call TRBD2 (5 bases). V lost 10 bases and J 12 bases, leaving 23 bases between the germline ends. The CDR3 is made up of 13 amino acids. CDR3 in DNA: TGTGCCACCCAAGGACTCCCCAAGAACGAACAGTATTTT. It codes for CATQGLPKNEQYF.

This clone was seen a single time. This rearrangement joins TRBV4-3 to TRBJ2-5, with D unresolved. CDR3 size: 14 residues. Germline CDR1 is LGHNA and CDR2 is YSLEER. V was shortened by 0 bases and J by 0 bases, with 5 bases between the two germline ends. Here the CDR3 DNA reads TGCGCCAGCAGCCAAGATGTCAACCAAGAGACCCAGTACTTC. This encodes CASSQDVNQETQYF.

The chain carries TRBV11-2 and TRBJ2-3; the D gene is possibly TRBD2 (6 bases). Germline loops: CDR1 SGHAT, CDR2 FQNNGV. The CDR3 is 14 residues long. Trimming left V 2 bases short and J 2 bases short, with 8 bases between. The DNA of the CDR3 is TGTGCCAGCAGCTTATGGGGACTCACAGATACGCAGTATTTT. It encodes CASSLWGLTDTQYF.

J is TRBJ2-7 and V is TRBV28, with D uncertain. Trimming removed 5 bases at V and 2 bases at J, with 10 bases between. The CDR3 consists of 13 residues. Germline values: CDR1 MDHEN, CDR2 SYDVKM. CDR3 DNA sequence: TGTGCCAGCAGTAGCGATCAAGCCTACGAGCAGTACTTC. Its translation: CASSSDQAYEQYF.

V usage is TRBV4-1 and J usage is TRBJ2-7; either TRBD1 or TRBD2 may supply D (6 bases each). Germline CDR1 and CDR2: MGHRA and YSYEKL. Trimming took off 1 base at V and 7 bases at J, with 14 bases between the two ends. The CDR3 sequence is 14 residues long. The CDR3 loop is CASSQVGGRREQYF. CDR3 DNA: TGCGCCAGCAGCCAAGTTGGGGGGCGACGGGAGCAGTACTTC.

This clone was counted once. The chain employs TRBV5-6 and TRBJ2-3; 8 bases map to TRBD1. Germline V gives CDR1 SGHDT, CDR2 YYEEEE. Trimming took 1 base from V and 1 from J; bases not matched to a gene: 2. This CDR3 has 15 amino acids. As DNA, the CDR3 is TGTGCCAGCAGCTTGATCAGGGGGCGCACAGATACGCAGTATTTT. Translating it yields CASSLIRGRTDTQYF.

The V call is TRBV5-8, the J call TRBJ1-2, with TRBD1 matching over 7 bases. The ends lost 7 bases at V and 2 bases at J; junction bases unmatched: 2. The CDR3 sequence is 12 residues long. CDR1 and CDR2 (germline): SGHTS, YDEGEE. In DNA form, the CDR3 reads TGTGCCAGCGGGGACAGAAACTATGGCTACACCTTC. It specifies CASGDRNYGYTF.

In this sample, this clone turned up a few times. For the CDR3, the DNA is TGTGCCAGCAGGAAGGGGACAACGAACACCGGGGAGCTGTTTTTT. Translating gives CASRKGTTNTGELFF. This chain links TRBV2 with TRBJ2-2; tentatively, D is TRBD1 (6 bases). The CDR3 sequence is 15 residues long. Germline assignment: CDR1 SNHLY and CDR2 FYNNEI. The V end lost 6 bases, the J end lost 0 bases, and 11 bases lay between the germline ends. The whole variable domain, remainder taken from reference TRBV2 and TRBJ2-2, is EPEVTQTPSHQVTQMGQEVILRCVPISNHLYFYWYRQILGQKVEFLVSFYNNEISEKSEIFDDQFSVERPDGSNFTLKIRSTKLEDSAMYFCASRKGTTNTGELFFGEGSRLTVL.